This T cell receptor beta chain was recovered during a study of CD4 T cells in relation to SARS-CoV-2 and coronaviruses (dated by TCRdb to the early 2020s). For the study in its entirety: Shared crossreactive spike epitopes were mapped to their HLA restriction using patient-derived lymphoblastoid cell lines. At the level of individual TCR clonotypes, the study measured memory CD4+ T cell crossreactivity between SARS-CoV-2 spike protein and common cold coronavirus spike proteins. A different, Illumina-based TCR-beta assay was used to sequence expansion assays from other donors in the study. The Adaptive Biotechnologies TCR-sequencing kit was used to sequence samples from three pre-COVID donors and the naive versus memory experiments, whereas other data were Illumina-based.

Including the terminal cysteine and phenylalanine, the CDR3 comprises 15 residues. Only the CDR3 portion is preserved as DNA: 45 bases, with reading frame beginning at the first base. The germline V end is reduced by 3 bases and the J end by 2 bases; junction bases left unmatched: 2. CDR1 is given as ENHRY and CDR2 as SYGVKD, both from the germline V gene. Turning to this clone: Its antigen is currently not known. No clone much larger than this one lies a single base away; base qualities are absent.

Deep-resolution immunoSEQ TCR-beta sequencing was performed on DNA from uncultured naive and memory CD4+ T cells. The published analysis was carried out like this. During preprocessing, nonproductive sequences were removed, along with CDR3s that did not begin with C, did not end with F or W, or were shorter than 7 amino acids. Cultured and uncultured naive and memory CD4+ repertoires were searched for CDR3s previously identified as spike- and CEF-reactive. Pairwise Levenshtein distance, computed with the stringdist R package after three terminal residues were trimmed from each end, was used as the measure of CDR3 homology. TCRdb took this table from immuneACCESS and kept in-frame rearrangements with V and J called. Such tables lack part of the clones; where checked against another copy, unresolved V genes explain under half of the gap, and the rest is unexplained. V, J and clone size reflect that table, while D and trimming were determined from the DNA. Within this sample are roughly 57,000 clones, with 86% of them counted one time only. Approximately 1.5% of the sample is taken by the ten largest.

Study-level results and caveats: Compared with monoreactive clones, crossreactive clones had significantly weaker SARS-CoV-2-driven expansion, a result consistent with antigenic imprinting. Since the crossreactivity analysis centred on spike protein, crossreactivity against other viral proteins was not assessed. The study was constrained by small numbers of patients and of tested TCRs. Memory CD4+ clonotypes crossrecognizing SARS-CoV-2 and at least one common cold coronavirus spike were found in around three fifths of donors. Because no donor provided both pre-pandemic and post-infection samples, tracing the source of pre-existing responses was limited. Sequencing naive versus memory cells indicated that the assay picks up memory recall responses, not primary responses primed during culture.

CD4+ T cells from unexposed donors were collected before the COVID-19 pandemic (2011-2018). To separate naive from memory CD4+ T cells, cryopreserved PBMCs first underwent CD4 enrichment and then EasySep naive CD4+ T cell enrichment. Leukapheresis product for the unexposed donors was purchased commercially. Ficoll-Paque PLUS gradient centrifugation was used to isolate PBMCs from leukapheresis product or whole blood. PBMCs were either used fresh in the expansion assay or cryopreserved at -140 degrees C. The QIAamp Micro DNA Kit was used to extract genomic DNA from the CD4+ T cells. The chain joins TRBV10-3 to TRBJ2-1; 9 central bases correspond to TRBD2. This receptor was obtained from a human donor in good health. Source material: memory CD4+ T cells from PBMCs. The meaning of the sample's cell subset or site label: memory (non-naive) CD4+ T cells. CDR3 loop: CAISDGGRAYNEQFF. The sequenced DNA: TGTGCCATCAGTGACGGCGGGAGGGCCTACAATGAGCAGTTCTTC.